This T cell receptor beta chain was sequenced in a study of blood T cell repertoires in COVID-19. As for the study in general: Material from acute and convalescent COVID-19 was sourced from the United States, Italy and Spain.

This CDR3 contains 13 residues. V lost 4 bases and J lost 9, with 10 bases in between. Per germline, CDR1 MNHEY and CDR2 SVGAGI. In the original analysis: Reference gene primer amplification yielded estimated nucleated cell counts. Profiled with immunoSEQ multiplex PCR; TCRdb holds only in-frame clones, not every one. V and J calls and clone size are copied from that table; D and trimming were computed from the DNA. The sample has about 240,000 clones; over 75% are singletons. The rearrangement uses TRBV6-5 and TRBJ1-6; maybe TRBD1 (5 bases). This receptor was identified in a woman aged 25 to 39 with acute or convalescent COVID-19. The sequenced material came from peripheral blood. CDR3 sequence: CASSSDSFSPLHF. The CDR3 DNA reads as TGTGCCAGCAGTTCAGACAGTTTTTCACCCCTCCACTTT.